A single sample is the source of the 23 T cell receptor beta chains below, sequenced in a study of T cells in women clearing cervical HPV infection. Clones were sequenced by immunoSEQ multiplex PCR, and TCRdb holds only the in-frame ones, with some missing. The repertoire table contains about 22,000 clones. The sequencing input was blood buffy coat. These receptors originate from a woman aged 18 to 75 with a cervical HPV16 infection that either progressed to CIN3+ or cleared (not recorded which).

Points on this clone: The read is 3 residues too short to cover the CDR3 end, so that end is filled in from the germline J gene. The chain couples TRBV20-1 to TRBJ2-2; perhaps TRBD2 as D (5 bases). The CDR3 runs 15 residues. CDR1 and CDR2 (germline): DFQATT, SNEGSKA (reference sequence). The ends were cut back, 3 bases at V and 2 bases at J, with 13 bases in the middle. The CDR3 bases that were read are TGCAGTGCTAGTAGTCGGGGTGTTAACACCGGGGAG. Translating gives CSASSRGVNTGE. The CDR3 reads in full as CSASSRGVNTGELFF.

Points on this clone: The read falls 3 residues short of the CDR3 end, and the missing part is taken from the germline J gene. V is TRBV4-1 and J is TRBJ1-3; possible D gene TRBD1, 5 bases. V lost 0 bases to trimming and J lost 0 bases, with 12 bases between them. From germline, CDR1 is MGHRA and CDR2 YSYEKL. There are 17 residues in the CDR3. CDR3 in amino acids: CASSQDVGADSGNTIYF. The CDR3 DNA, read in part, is TGCGCCAGCAGCCAAGATGTTGGGGCTGACTCTGGAAACACC.

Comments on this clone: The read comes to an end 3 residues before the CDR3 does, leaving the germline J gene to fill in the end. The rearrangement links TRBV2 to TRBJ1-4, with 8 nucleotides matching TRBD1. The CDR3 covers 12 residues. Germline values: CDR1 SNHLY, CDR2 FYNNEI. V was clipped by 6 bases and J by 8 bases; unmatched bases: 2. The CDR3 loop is CASRTGEEKLFF. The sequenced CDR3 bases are TGTGCCAGCAGGACAGGGGAAGAAAAA.

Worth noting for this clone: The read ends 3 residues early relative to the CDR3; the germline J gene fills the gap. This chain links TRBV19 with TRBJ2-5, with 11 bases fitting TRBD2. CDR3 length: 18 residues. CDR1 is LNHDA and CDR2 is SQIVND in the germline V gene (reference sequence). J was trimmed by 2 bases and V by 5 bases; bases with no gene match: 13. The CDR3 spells CASSALHGLAGAQETQYF. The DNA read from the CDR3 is TGTGCCAGTAGTGCCCTTCATGGACTAGCGGGCGCACAAGAGACC. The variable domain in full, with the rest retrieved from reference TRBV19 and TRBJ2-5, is DGGITQSPKYLFRKEGQNVTLSCEQNLNHDAMYWYRQDPGQGLRLIYYSQIVNDFQKGDIAEGYSVSREKKESFPLTVTSAQKNPTAFYLCASSALHGLAGAQETQYFGPGTRLLVL.

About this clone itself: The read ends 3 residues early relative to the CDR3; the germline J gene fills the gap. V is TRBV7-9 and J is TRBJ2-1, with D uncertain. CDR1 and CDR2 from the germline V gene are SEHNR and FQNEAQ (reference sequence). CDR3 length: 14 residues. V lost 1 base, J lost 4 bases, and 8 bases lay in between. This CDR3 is CASSLEGEYNEQFF. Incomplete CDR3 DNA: TGTGCCAGCAGCTTAGAAGGTGAATACAATGAG. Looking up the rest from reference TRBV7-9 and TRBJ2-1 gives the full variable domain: DTGVSQNPRHKITKRGQNVTFRCDPISEHNRLYWYRQTLGQGPEFLTYFQNEAQLEKSRLLSDRFSAERPKGSFSTLEIQRTEQGDSAMYLCASSLEGEYNEQFFGPGTRLTVL.

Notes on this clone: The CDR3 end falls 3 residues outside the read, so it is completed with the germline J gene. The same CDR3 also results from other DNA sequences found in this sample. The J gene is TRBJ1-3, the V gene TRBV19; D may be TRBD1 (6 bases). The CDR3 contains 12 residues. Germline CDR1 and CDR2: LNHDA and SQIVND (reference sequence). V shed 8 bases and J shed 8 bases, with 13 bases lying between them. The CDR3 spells CASAFKGDTIYF. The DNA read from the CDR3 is TGTGCCAGTGCCTTTAAGGGGGACACC.

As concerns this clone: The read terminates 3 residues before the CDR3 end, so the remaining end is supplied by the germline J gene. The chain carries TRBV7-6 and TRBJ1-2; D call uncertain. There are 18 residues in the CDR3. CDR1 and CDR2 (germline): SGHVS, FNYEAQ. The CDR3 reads CASSLDFRTRERTDTYTF. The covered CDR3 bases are TGTGCCAGCAGCTTAGACTTCCGGACGCGGGAACGCACAGATACC.

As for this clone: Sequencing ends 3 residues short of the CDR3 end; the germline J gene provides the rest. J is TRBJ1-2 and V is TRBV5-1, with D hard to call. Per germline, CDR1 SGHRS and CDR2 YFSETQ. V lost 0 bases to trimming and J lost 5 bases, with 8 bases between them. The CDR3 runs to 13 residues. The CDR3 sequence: CASSLVPIYGYTF. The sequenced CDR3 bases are TGCGCCAGCAGCTTGGTCCCCATTTATGGC.

The CDR3 loop is CAWRQRGGYTGELFF. CDR3 DNA, as far as it was read: TGTGCCTGGAGACAGAGGGGGGGGTACACCGGGGAG. The chain is built from TRBV30 and TRBJ2-2, with D possibly TRBD2 on 7 matching bases. The read terminates 3 residues ahead of where the CDR3 ends, so the germline J gene completes it. This CDR3 spans 15 amino acids. V gave up 3 bases and J gave up 3 bases, with 14 bases separating them. CDR1 is GTSNPN, CDR2 SVGIG, per germline (reference sequence). The full variable domain, rest sourced from reference TRBV30 and TRBJ2-2, is SQTIHQWPATLVQPVGSPLSLECTVEGTSNPNLYWYRQAAGRGLQLLFYSVGIGQISSEVPQNLSASRPQDRQFILSSKKLLLSDSGFYLCAWRQRGGYTGELFFGEGSRLTVL.

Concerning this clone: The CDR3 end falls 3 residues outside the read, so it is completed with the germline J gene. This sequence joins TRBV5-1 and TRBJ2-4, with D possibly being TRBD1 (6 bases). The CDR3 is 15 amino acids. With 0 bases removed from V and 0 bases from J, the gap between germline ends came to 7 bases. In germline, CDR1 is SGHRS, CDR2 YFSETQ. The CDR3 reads CASSLDRAAKNIQYF. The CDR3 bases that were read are TGCGCCAGCAGCTTGGACAGGGCAGCCAAAAACATT.

CDR3 region: CASSLRVYSYNDYTF. Incomplete CDR3 DNA: TGTGCCAGCAGCTTACGGGTGTACTCCTACAATGAC. The chain has TRBV7-6 and TRBJ1-2; D call uncertain. The read ends 3 residues before the CDR3 terminus; that terminus is restored from the germline J gene. Germline V gives CDR1 SGHVS, CDR2 FNYEAQ. This CDR3 has 15 residues.

CDR3: CASSLGGGAVDTQYF. The sequenced part of the CDR3 DNA is TGCGCCAGCAGCTTGGGCGGGGGGGCTGTAGATACG. This sequence joins TRBV5-1 and TRBJ2-3; 9 bases match TRBD2. From the germline J gene comes the end of the CDR3, since the read stops 3 residues before it. The CDR3 loop spans 15 amino acids. V lost 0 bases to trimming and J lost 5 bases; unmatched junction nucleotides: 4. Germline assignment: CDR1 SGHRS and CDR2 YFSETQ. The whole variable domain, filled in from reference TRBV5-1 and TRBJ2-3, reads KAGVTQTPRYLIKTRGQQVTLSCSPISGHRSVSWYQQTPGQGLQFLFEYFSETQRNKGNFPGRFSGRQFSNSRSEMNVSTLELGDSALYLCASSLGGGAVDTQYFGPGTRLTVL.

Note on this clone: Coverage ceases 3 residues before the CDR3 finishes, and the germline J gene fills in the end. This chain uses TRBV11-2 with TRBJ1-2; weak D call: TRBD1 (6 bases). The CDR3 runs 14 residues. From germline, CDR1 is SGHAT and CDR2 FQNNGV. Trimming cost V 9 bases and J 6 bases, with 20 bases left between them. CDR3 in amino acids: CARGHYRLENGYTF. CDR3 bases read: TGTGCCAGGGGACATTATCGCTTAGAAAATGGC. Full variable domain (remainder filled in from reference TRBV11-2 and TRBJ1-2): EAGVAQSPRYKIIEKRQSVAFWCNPISGHATLYWYQQILGQGPKLLIQFQNNGVVDDSQLPKDRFSAERLKGVDSTLKIQPAKLEDSAVYLCARGHYRLENGYTFGSGTRLTVV.

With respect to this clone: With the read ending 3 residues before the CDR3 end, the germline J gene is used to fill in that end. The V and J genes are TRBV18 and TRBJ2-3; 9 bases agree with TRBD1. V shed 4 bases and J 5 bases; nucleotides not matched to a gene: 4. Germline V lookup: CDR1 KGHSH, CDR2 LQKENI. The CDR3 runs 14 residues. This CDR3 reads CASSLGQGQDTQYF. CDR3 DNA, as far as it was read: TGTGCCAGCTCACTGGGACAGGGTCAAGATACG. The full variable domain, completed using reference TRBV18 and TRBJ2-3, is NAGVMQNPRHLVRRRGQEARLRCSPMKGHSHVYWYRQLPEEGLKFMVYLQKENIIDESGMPKERFSAEFPKEGPSILRIQQVVRGDSAAYFCASSLGQGQDTQYFGPGTRLTVL.

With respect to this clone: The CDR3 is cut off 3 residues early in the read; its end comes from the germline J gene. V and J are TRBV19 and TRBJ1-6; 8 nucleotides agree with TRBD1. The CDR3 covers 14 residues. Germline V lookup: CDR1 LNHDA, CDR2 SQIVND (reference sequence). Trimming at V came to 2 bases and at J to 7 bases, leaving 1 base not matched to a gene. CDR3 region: CASSIQGANSPLHF. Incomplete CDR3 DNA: TGTGCCAGTAGTATACAGGGGGCCAATTCACCC.

CDR3 sequence: CSVPTGPYEQYF. The sequenced CDR3 bases are TGCAGCGTTCCGACAGGCCCCTACGAG. This sequence joins TRBV29-1 and TRBJ2-7; D might be TRBD1 (6 bases). The observed sequence ends 3 residues before the CDR3 terminus, with the missing tail filled in from the germline J gene. Deletions cut 5 bases from V and 2 bases from J, with 10 bases between. Germline V gives CDR1 SQVTM, CDR2 ANQGSEA. The CDR3 contains 12 residues.

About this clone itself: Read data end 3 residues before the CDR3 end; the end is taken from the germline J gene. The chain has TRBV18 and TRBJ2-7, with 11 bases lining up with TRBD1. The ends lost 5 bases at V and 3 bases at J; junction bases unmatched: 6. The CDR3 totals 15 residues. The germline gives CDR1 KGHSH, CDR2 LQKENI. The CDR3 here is CASSSRDRGVYEQYF. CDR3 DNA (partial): TGTGCCAGCTCATCGCGGGACAGGGGGGTCTACGAG.

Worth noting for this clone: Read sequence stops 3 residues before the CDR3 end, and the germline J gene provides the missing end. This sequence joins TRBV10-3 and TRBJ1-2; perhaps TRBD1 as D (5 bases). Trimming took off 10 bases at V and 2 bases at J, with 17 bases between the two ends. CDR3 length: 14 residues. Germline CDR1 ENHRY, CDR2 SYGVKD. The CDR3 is CATDHGGGNYGYTF. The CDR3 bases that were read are TGTGCCACCGACCACGGGGGGGGAAACTATGGC.

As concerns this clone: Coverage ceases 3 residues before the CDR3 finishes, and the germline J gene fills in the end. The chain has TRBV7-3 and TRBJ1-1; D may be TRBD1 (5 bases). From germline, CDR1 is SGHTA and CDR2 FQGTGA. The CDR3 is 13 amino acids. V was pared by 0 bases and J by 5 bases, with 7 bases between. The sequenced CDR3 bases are TGTGCCAGCAGCTTAACCGGGGGGACTGAA. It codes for CASSLTGGTE. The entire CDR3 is CASSLTGGTEAFF.

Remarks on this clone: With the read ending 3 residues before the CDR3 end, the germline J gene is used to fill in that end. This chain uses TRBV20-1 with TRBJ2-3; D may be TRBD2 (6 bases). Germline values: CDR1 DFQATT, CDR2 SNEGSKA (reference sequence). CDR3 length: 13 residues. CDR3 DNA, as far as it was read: TGCAGTGCTTGCCCAGCGGGCAAAGAGACG. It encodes CSACPAGKET. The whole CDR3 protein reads CSACPAGKETQYF.

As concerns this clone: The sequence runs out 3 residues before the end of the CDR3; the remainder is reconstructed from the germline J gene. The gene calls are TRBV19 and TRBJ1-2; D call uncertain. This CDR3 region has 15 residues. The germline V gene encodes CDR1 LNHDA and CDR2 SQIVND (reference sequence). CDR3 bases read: TGTGCCAGTAGTATAATGGTAGCGGAGCACAATGAC. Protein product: CASSIMVAEHND. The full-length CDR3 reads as CASSIMVAEHNDYTF.

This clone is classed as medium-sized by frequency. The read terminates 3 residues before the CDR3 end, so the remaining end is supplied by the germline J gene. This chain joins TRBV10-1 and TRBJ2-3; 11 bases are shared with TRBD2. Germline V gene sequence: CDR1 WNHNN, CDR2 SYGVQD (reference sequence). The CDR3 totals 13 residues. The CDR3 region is CASSEATSGAQYF. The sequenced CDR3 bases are TGCGCCAGCAGTGAGGCGACTAGCGGGGCG.

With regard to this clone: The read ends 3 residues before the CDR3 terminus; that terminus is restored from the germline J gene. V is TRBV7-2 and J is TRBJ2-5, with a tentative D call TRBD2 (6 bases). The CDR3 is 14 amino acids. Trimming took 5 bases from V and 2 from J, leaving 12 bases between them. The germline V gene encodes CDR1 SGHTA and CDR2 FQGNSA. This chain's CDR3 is CASSLDYRQETQYF. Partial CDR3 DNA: TGTGCCAGCAGCCTGGACTACCGACAAGAGACC.